This record covers a single TCR beta chain. One junction end disagrees with the germline gene, perhaps due to a read error. The data belong to a study of Graves' ophthalmopathy and Graves' hyperthyroidism. The CDR3 has 14 amino acids. Amplification of the TCR beta CDR3 regions used RNA transcripts (as template). First-round RT-PCR relied on HTBI primers, and a second-round multiplex PCR came next. TCRdb recomputed calls from the multiplex PCR reads with MiXCR, one row per CDR3 protein. The table has some 410,000 distinct CDR3 sequences, around 20% seen once. The sample consisted of peripheral blood. This receptor was taken from a woman aged 18-30 years with stable Graves' hyperthyroidism. The chain has TRBV12-3 or TRBV12-4 and TRBJ2-7; D is possibly TRBD2 (6 bases). CDR3 in amino acids: CASRRTIGSYDQYF. CDR3 DNA sequence: TGTGCCAGCAGAAGGACTATCGGTTCCTACGATCAGTACTTC.